This T cell receptor beta chain was obtained from a study of cytomegalovirus exposure and HLA in healthy donors. On the study more broadly: About 85 million unique TCRs from HLA-typed donors were held in an early release of data.

In the PCR, 60 Vbeta and 13 Jbeta primers were used. The method was immunoSEQ multiplex PCR; TCRdb's version includes in-frame clones alone and lacks a portion of them. The repertoire has under 150,000 clones, about four fifths of them found once; the top ten carry 3.1%. With 0 bases clipped from V and 7 bases from J, the junction kept 7 bases outside the gene matches. This CDR3 contains 17 residues. CDR1 and CDR2 from the germline V gene are PRHDT and FYEKMQ (reference sequence). Sequenced input: PBMCs. The V and J genes are TRBV13 and TRBJ2-1; 12 bases match TRBD1. The TCR sequence derives from a female donor in good health and CMV-seronegative. The CDR3 DNA is TGTGCCAGCAGCTTAGGGGGACAGGGGGCGCTTTTTAATGAGCAGTTCTTC. Translation gives CASSLGGQGALFNEQFF.